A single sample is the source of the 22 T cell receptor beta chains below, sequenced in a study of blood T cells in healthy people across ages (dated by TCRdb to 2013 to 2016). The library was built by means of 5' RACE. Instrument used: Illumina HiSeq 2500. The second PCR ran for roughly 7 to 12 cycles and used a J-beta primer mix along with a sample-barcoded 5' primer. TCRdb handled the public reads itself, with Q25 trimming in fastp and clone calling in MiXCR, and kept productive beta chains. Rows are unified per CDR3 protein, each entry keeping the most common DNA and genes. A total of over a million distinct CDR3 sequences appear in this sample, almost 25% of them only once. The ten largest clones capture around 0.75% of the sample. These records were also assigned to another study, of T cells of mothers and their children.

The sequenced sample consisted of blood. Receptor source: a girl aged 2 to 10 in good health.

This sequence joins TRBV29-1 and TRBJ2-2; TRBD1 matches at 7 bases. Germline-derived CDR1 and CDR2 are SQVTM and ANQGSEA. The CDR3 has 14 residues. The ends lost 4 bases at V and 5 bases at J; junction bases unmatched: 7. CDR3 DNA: TGCAGCGTTGCAGGAACAGGGGAAACCGGGGAGCTGTTTTTT. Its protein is CSVAGTGETGELFF.

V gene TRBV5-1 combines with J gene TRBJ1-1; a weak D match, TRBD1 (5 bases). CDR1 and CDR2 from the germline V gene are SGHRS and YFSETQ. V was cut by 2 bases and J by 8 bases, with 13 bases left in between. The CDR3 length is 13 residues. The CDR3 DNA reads TGCGCCAGCAGCTTCCCCGGCAGACAGGAAGCTTTCTTT. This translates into CASSFPGRQEAFF.

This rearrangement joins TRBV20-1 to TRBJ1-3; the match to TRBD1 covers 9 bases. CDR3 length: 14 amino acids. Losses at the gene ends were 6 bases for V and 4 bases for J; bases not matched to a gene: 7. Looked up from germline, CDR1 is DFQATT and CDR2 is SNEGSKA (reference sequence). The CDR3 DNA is TGCAGTGCCCCAGGGACAGGGAGGGGAAACACCATATATTTT. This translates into CSAPGTGRGNTIYF.

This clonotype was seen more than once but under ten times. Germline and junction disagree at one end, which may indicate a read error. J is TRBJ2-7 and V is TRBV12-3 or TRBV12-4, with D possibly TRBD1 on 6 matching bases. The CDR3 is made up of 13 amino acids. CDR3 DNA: TGTGTCAGCGGCGACGGGGACACCTACGAGCAGTACTTC. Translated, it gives CVSGDGDTYEQYF.

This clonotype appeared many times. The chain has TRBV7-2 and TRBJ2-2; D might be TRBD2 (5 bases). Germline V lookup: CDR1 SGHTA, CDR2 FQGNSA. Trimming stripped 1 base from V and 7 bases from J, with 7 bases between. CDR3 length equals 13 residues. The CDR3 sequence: CASSLGGNGELFF. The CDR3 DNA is TGTGCCAGCAGCTTAGGAGGGAACGGGGAGCTGTTTTTT.

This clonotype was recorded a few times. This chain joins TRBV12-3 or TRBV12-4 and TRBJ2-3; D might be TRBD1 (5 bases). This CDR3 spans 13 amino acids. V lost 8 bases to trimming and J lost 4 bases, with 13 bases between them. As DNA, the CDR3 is TGTGCCAGCTCTCTTGGGGCGGCAGATACGCAGTATTTT. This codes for CASSLGAADTQYF.

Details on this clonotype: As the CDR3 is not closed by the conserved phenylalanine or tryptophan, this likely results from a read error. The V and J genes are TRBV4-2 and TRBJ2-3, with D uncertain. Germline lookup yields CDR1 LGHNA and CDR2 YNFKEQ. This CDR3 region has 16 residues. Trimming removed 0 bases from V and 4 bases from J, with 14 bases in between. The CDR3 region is CASSQDPLVSADTQYL. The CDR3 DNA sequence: TGTGCCAGCAGCCAAGATCCCCTAGTAAGCGCAGATACGCAGTATCTT.

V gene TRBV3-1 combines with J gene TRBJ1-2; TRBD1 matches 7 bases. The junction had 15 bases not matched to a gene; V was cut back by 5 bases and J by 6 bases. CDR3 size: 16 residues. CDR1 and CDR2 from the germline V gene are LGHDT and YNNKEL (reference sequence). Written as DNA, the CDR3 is TGTGCCAGCAGCGCGTTAGGGGGCGCAGCTAAGGATGGCTACACCTTC. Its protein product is CASSALGGAAKDGYTF.

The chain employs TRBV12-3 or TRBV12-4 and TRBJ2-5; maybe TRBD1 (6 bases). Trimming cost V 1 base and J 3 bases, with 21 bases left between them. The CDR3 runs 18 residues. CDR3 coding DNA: TGTGCCAGCAGTTTAGGGATGGGGGCGCGGAGGCGGAAAGAGACCCAGTACTTC. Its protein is CASSLGMGARRRKETQYF.

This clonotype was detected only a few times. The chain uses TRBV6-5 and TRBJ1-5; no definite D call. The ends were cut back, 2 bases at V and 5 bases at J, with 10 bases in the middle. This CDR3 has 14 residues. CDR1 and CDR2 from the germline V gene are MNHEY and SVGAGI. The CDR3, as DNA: TGTGCCAGCAGTTACCGGCCTAATGATCAGCCCCAGCATTTT. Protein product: CASSYRPNDQPQHF.

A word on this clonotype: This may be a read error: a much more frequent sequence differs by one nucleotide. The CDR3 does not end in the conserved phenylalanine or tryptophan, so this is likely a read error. The CDR3 DNA is TGTGCCAGCAGCCATCACCGGGGAGAGACCCAGTACTCC. It yields the protein CASSHHRGETQYS. The chain joins TRBV14 to TRBJ2-1, with a possible D match to TRBD2 (5 bases). The assigned J gene may be wrong: the sequence end matches TRBJ2-5 better. Germline lookup yields CDR1 SGHDN and CDR2 FVKESK. The CDR3 spans 13 residues.

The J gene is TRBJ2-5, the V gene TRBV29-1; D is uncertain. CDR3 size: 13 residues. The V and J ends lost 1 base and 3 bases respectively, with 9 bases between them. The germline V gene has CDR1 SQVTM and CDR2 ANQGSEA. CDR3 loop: CSVEAPGEETQYF. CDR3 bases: TGCAGCGTTGAAGCTCCCGGTGAAGAGACCCAGTACTTC.

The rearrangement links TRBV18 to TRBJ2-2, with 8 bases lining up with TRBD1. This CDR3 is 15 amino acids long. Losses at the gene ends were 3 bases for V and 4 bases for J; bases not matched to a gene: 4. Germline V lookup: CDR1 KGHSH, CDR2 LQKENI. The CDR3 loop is CASSPDRDTTGELFF. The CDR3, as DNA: TGTGCCAGCTCACCGGACAGGGACACCACCGGGGAGCTGTTTTTT.

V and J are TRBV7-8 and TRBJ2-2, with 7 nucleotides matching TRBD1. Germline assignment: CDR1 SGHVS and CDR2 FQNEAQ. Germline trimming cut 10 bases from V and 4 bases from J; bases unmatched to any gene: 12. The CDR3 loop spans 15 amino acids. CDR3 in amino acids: CANVAGTATTGELFF. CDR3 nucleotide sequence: TGTGCCAACGTTGCCGGGACAGCCACCACCGGGGAGCTGTTTTTT.

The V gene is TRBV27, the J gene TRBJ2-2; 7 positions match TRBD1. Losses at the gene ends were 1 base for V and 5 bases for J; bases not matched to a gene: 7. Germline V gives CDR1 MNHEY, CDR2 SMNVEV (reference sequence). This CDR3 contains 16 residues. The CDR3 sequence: CASSLLAGGETGELFF. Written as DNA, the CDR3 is TGTGCCAGCAGTTTATTGGCAGGGGGAGAAACCGGGGAGCTGTTTTTT.

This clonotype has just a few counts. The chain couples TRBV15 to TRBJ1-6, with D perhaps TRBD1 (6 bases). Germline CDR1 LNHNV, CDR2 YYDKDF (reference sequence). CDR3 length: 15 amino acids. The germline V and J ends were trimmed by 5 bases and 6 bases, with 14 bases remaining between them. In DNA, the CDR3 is TGTGCCACCAGCCACAGCGGGGGCTCTAATTCACCCCTCCACTTT. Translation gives CATSHSGGSNSPLHF.

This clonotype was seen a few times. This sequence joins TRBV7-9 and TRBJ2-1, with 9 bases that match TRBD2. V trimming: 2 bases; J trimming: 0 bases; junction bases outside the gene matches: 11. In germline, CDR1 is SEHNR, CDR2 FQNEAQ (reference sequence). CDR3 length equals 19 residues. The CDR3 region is CASSLLAGGPTSSYNEQFF. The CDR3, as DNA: TGTGCCAGCAGCTTACTGGCGGGAGGGCCGACAAGCTCCTACAATGAGCAGTTCTTC.

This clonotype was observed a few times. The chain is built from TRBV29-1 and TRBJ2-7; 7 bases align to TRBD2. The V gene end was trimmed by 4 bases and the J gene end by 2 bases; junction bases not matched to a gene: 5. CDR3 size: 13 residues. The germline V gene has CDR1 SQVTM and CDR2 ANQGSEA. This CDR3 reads CSVVGGGAYEQYF. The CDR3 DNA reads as TGCAGCGTTGTCGGCGGGGGAGCCTACGAGCAGTACTTC.

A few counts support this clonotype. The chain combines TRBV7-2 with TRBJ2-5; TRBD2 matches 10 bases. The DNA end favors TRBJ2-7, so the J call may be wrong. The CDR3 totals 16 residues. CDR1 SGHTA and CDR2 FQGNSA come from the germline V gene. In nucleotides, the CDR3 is TGTGCCAGCAGCTTGGGGGTAGCGGGGGGACCCTACGAGCAGTACTTC. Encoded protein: CASSLGVAGGPYEQYF.

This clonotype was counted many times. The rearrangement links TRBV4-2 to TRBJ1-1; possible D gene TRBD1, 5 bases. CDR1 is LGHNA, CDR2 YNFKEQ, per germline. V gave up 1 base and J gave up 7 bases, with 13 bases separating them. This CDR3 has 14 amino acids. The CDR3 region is CASSQGAGRYEAFF. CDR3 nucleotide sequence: TGTGCCAGCAGCCAAGGTGCAGGGAGGTATGAAGCTTTCTTT.

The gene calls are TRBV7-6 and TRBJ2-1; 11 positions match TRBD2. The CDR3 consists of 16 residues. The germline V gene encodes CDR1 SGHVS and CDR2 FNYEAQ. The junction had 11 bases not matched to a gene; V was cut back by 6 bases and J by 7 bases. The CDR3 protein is CASSLKILAGENEQFF. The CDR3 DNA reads TGTGCCAGCAGTTTAAAAATACTAGCGGGAGAGAATGAGCAGTTCTTC.

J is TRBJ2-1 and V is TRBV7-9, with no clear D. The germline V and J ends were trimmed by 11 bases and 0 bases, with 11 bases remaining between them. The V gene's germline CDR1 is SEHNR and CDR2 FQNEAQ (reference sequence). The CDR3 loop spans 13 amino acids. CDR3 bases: TGTGCCGCCCCCAGCTCCTCCTACAATGAGCAGTTCTTC. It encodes CAAPSSSYNEQFF.